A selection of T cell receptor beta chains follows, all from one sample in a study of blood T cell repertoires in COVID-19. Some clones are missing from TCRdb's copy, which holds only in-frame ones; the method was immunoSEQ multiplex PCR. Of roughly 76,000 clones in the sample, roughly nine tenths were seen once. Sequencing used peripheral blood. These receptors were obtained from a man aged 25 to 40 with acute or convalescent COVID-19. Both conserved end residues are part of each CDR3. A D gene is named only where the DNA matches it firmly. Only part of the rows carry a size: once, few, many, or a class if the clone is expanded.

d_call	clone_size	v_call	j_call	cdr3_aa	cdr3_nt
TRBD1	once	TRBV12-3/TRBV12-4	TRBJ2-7	CASRRQGSEQYF	TGTGCCAGCAGGCGACAGGGTTCCGAGCAGTACTTC
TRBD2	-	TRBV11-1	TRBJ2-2	CASSPAGGRGELFF	TGTGCCAGCAGCCCGGCGGGAGGGCGGGGGGAGCTGTTTTTT
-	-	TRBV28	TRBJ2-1	CASRSDGSSYNEQFF	TGTGCCAGCAGGTCTGACGGGAGCTCCTACAATGAGCAGTTCTTC
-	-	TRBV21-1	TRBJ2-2	CASSKRRPGKDTGELFF	TGTGCCAGCAGCAAACGTCGTCCGGGAAAGGACACCGGGGAGCTGTTTTTT
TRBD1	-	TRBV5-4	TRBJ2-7	CASRSLGGHEQYF	TGTGCCAGCAGGTCGCTAGGGGGCCACGAGCAGTACTTC
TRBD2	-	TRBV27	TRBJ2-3	CASTTSGRAADTQYF	TGTGCCAGCACCACTAGCGGGAGGGCCGCAGATACGCAGTATTTT
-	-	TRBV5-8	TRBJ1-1	CASSRNRVQFRAEAFF	TGTGCCAGCAGCCGAAACAGGGTACAATTTAGGGCTGAAGCTTTCTTT
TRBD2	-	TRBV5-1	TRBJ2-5	CASSLGGGSGETQYF	TGCGCCAGCAGCTTGGGCGGCGGGAGTGGAGAGACCCAGTACTTC
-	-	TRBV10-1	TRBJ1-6	CASSGGSRGNSPLHF	TGCGCCAGCAGTGGAGGCAGTCGAGGAAATTCACCCCTCCACTTT
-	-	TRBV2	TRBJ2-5	CASTLTRTQYF	TGTGCCAGCACTCTAACGAGGACCCAGTACTTC
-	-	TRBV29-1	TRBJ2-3	CSVEVSEYTDTQYF	TGCAGCGTTGAAGTGTCGGAGTACACAGATACGCAGTATTTT
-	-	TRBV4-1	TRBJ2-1	CASSPYGLAYNEQFF	TGCGCCAGCAGCCCCTATGGGCTGGCCTACAATGAGCAGTTCTTC
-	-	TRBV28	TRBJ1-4	CASSRSETNEKLFF	TGTGCCAGCAGCCGGTCTGAAACTAATGAAAAACTGTTTTTT
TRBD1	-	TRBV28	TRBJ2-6	CASQQGNGANVLTF	TGTGCCAGTCAACAGGGGAATGGGGCCAACGTCCTGACTTTC
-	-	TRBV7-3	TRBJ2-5	CASSLTTGTMRYF	TGTGCCAGCAGCTTAACAACAGGGACCATGCGGTACTTC
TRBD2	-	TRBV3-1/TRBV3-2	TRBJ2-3	CASSQRTSGRVAADTQYF	TGTGCCAGCAGCCAACGTACTAGCGGGAGGGTGGCGGCAGATACGCAGTATTTT
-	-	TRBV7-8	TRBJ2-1	CASGTRLGPDNEQFF	TGTGCCAGCGGAACCCGTCTGGGCCCCGACAATGAGCAGTTCTTC
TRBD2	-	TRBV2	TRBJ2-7	CASRRGTSGSYEQYF	TGTGCCAGCAGGAGGGGGACTAGCGGATCTTACGAGCAGTACTTC
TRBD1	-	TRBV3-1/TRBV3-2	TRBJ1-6	CASSQVRGDSPLHF	TGTGCCAGCAGCCAAGTCAGGGGGGATTCACCCCTCCACTTT
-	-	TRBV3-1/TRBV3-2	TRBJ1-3	CASSAPGPGTIYF	TGTGCCAGCAGCGCGCCGGGCCCGGGGACCATATATTTT
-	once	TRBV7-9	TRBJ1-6	CASSFDRNSPLHF	TGTGCCAGCAGCTTTGACAGGAATTCACCCCTCCACTTT
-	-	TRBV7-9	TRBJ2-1	CASSLILGEGVFF	TGTGCCAGCAGCTTAATTTTGGGGGAGGGGGTGTTCTTC
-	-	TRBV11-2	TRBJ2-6	CASSSPLRGANVLTF	TGTGCCAGCAGCTCCCCCCTCAGGGGGGCCAACGTCCTGACTTTC
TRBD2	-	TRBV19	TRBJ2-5	CASSRTSGQQETQYF	TGTGCCAGTTCTCGGACTAGCGGGCAACAAGAGACCCAGTACTTC
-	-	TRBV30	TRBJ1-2	CAWSGGTLYYTF	TGTGCCTGGAGTGGAGGGACACTTTACTACACCTTC
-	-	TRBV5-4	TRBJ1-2	CASGYSFMNYGYTF	TGTGCCAGCGGATACAGTTTCATGAACTATGGCTACACCTTC
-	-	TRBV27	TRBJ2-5	CARYLCGETQYF	-
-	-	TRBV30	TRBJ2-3	CAWIPSRPTAYF	TGTGCCTGGATCCCTAGCAGACCCACGGCGTATTTT
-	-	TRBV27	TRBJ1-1	CASSPLEGGKNTEAFF	TGTGCCAGCAGTCCCCTCGAAGGCGGGAAGAACACTGAAGCTTTCTTT